The clone carrying this T cell receptor (beta chain) has at least ten counts. TCRdb re-called the 5' RACE reads with MiXCR, one entry per CDR3 protein. The table has around 420,000 distinct CDR3 sequences, 20% to 25% seen once. CDR1 DFQATT and CDR2 SNEGSKA come from the germline V gene (reference sequence). The CDR3 covers 16 residues. The trim removed 8 bases at V and 0 bases at J, leaving 10 bases unmatched. These data are taken from a study of T-cell memory formation after mild COVID-19. As for the study in general: Among the donors, TCR clusters were largely specific to each donor.

Sequencing input: PBMCs or a T cell subset sorted from them (not recorded which). The chain combines TRBV20-1 with TRBJ2-1; TRBD2 matches at 10 bases. The TCR comes from an adult woman who had mild COVID-19 (a few samples of this study predate the infection). Cell type and time point are not known. CDR3 sequence (DNA): TGCAGTCTCAGGGAGAGCGGGAGGGGCTCCTACAATGAGCAGTTCTTC. Protein sequence: CSLRESGRGSYNEQFF.